Shown below are 14 T cell receptor beta chains from a single sample sequenced in a study of T cells in Graves' hyperthyroidism and ophthalmopathy. From RNA transcripts, TCR beta CDR3 regions were amplified. First-round RT-PCR with HTBI primers amplified the TCR CDR3 region. Each CDR3 protein is one row after TCRdb ran MiXCR on the multiplex PCR reads. There are 700,000 or so distinct CDR3 sequences in the sample; 16% occur only once, and approximately 8% lies in the top ten. The material sequenced was blood. The source of these receptors is a man aged 18 to 35 with Graves' hyperthyroidism.

The chain recombines TRBV7-3 with TRBJ2-3; TRBD1 or TRBD2 may be the D gene (7 bases each). The CDR3 loop spans 15 amino acids. CDR1 is SGHTA, CDR2 FQGTGA, per germline. V was trimmed by 5 bases and J by 5 bases, leaving 17 bases between them. The CDR3 DNA reads TGTGCCAGCAGCCCAGGGGGGGGCTGGGTAGATACGCAGTATTTT. It yields the protein CASSPGGGWVDTQYF.

J is TRBJ2-3 and V is TRBV4-3; no definite D call. Germline V lookup: CDR1 LGHNA, CDR2 YSLEER. V lost 2 bases to trimming and J lost 3 bases, with 15 bases between them. The CDR3 runs to 16 residues. CDR3 coding DNA: TGCGCCAGCAGCCAATACCCCCGGGTGAAGACAGATACGCAGTATTTT. Residues: CASSQYPRVKTDTQYF.

DNA for the CDR3: TGTGCCAGCAGCGCCCCTTACAGGGTTTCCCTCTACGAGCAGTACTTC. Protein product: CASSAPYRVSLYEQYF. The chain employs TRBV7-9 and TRBJ2-7; tentative D call: TRBD1 (6 bases). This CDR3 has 16 residues. V gave up 5 bases and J gave up 3 bases, with 20 bases separating them. The germline V gene has CDR1 SEHNR and CDR2 FQNEAQ (reference sequence). Using reference TRBV7-9 and TRBJ2-7 for the parts outside the CDR3, the full variable domain is DTGVSQNPRHKITKRGQNVTFRCDPISEHNRLYWYRQTLGQGPEFLTYFQNEAQLEKSRLLSDRFSAERPKGSFSTLEIQRTEQGDSAMYLCASSAPYRVSLYEQYFGPGTRLTVT.

This clonotype has only a few counts. This chain joins TRBV5-1 and TRBJ1-2; no definite D call. Trimming pared 3 bases from V and 4 bases from J, leaving 10 bases between. Germline lookup yields CDR1 SGHRS and CDR2 YFSETQ. This CDR3 spans 13 amino acids. CDR3: CASSSYLRYGYTF. The CDR3 DNA follows: TGCGCCAGCAGCTCCTACCTTCGCTATGGCTACACCTTC.

The sample holds a few counts of this clonotype. Since no conserved phenylalanine or tryptophan closes the CDR3, a read error is the likely cause. The rearrangement joins TRBV28 to TRBJ1-5; no clear D gene. The CDR3 consists of 13 residues. CDR1 and CDR2 (germline): MDHEN, SYDVKM. V dropped 10 bases and J dropped 1 base, with 11 bases sitting between them. For the CDR3, the DNA is TGTGCCACCTCGCGGTGGAGCAATCAGCCCCAGCATTCT. Translation: CATSRWSNQPQHS.

This clonotype was counted many times. The rearrangement joins TRBV11-3 to TRBJ2-1, with D perhaps TRBD1 (6 bases). Germline assignment: CDR1 SGHNT and CDR2 YENEEA. V lost 4 bases to trimming and J lost 4 bases, with 8 bases between them. The CDR3 has 13 residues. The chain's CDR3 is CASSSDRYNEQFF. CDR3 coding DNA: TGTGCCAGCAGCTCGGACAGATACAATGAGCAGTTCTTC.

This chain connects TRBV20-1 to TRBJ1-5; 7 bases fit TRBD1. This CDR3 has 13 residues. V was clipped by 5 bases and J by 2 bases; unmatched bases: 3. CDR1 DFQATT and CDR2 SNEGSKA come from the germline V gene (reference sequence). CDR3 DNA sequence: TGCAGTGCTTCCGGACAGGGCAATCAGCCCCAGCATTTT. Encoded protein: CSASGQGNQPQHF.

There are many counts of this clonotype. The chain couples TRBV28 to TRBJ2-7, with 7 bases aligning to TRBD1. The CDR3 runs 15 residues. Losses at the gene ends were 3 bases for V and 1 base for J; bases not matched to a gene: 6. CDR1 and CDR2 (germline): MDHEN, SYDVKM. CDR3 amino acids: CASSLGQHLSYEQYF. CDR3 DNA: TGTGCCAGCAGTTTGGGACAGCATCTTTCCTACGAGCAGTACTTC.

The CDR3 loop reads CASSTGVLAKNIQYF. The CDR3 nucleotides read TGTGCCAGCTCCACTGGTGTGCTAGCCAAAAACATTCAGTACTTC. The chain combines TRBV27 with TRBJ2-4; D remains unclear. The CDR3 has 15 residues. Per the germline V gene, CDR1 is MNHEY and CDR2 is SMNVEV (reference sequence). The V end lost 8 bases, the J end lost 0 bases, and 14 bases lay between the germline ends.

This clonotype occurred a few times. The J gene is TRBJ2-1, the V gene TRBV2; 9 positions agree with TRBD2. This CDR3 has 16 amino acids. In germline, CDR1 is SNHLY, CDR2 FYNNEI. Trimming cost V 5 bases and J 3 bases; bases outside gene matches: 8. The CDR3: CASSTTRTSVYNEQFF. The CDR3 nucleotides read TGTGCCAGCAGTACCACCAGGACTAGCGTCTACAATGAGCAGTTCTTC.

The rearrangement links TRBV6-2 or TRBV6-3 to TRBJ2-7; 7 positions match TRBD1. This CDR3 has 14 amino acids. V lost 4 bases, J lost 2 bases, and 5 bases stayed unmatched. The germline CDR1 and CDR2 sequences are MNHEY and SVGEGT. The CDR3 coding sequence is TGTGCCAGCAGTTCCTCCGGGACAGCCTACGAGCAGTACTTC. Its translation is CASSSSGTAYEQYF.

For this clonotype: One base away lies a much larger clone, so this may be a sequencing read error. The rearrangement joins TRBV11-2 to TRBJ2-5; 9 positions match TRBD2. The CDR3 is 14 residues long. Germline CDR1 is SGHAT and CDR2 is FQNNGV. V shed 10 bases, J shed 4 bases, and the junction held 10 bases outside the gene matches. The CDR3 region is CATRSGRARETQYF. The CDR3 bases are TGTGCCACCCGTAGCGGGAGAGCACGAGAGACCCAGTACTTC. Drawing the rest from reference TRBV11-2 and TRBJ2-5, the complete variable domain is EAGVAQSPRYKIIEKRQSVAFWCNPISGHATLYWYQQILGQGPKLLIQFQNNGVVDDSQLPKDRFSAERLKGVDSTLKIQPAKLEDSAVYLCATRSGRARETQYFGPGTRLLVL.

This clonotype was counted between two and nine times. The rearrangement uses TRBV5-1 and TRBJ1-1; possible D gene TRBD1, 6 bases. The germline V gene encodes CDR1 SGHRS and CDR2 YFSETQ. V lost 2 bases and J lost 3, with 11 bases in between. This CDR3 region has 14 residues. The CDR3 DNA follows: TGCGCCAGCAGCTTACAGGGCCCGTACACTGAAGCTTTCTTT. This encodes CASSLQGPYTEAFF.

At least ten counts were recorded for this clonotype. The CDR3 coding sequence is TGTGCCAGCAGCCACGGACTTCCGCTCAGGGATGAGCAGTTCTTC. As protein: CASSHGLPLRDEQFF. The rearrangement links TRBV7-3 to TRBJ2-1, with D perhaps matching TRBD1 or TRBD2 (5 bases each). V dropped 5 bases and J dropped 8 bases, with 19 bases sitting between them. Germline CDR1 SGHTA, CDR2 FQGTGA. The CDR3 loop spans 15 amino acids.